Detailed here is one TCR beta chain. Germline-derived CDR1 and CDR2 are SGHTA and FQGNSA. V lost 5 bases and J lost 3; bases outside the gene matches: 6. CDR3 length: 14 amino acids. The entry originates in a study of T cell responses to AZD1222 COVID-19 vaccine. Clones were sequenced by immunoSEQ multiplex PCR, and TCRdb holds only the in-frame ones, with some missing. Of 90,000 to 130,000 clones in the sample, 80% to 95% were seen once. This TCR was sampled from an adult who received the AZD1222 COVID-19 vaccine. The material sequenced was peripheral blood, taken 28 days after the second AZD1222 dose. V is TRBV7-2 and J is TRBJ2-7; 8 nucleotides agree with TRBD1. CDR3 DNA: TGTGCCAGCAGCACCCGACAGGGGATCTACGAGCAGTACTTC. Translation gives CASSTRQGIYEQYF. The variable domain in full, with the rest retrieved from reference TRBV7-2 and TRBJ2-7, is GAGVSQSPSNKVTEKGKDVELRCDPISGHTALYWYRQSLGQGLEFLIYFQGNSAPDKSGLPSDRFSAERTGGSVSTLTIQRTQQEDSAVYLCASSTRQGIYEQYFGPGTRLTVT.